This is a list of T cell receptor beta chains from one sample in a study of blood T cell repertoires in COVID-19. Assay used: immunoSEQ multiplex PCR; TCRdb lists only in-frame clones, some missing. The sample lists about 49,000 clones; around 87% were seen once. The sample was peripheral blood. These receptors were collected from a human donor in a cohort sampled during active COVID-19. CDR3s include the opening cysteine and the closing phenylalanine or tryptophan. A D gene is named only where the DNA matches it firmly. Part of the rows lack a size; the others show once, few, many or a class for expanded clones.

J: TRBJ1-5
V: TRBV5-6
D: -
size: -
CDR3: CASSRRTASFQPQHF
DNA: TGTGCCAGCAGCAGGCGGACAGCCTCCTTCCAGCCCCAGCATTTT

J: TRBJ2-1
V: TRBV3-1/TRBV3-2
D: -
size: -
CDR3: CASSRALERSSYNEQFF
DNA: TGTGCCAGCAGCCGGGCACTGGAGCGGAGCTCCTACAATGAGCAGTTCTTC

J: TRBJ2-5
V: TRBV29-1
D: -
size: -
CDR3: CSVDEVETQYF
DNA: TGCAGCGTTGACGAGGTGGAGACCCAGTACTTC

J: TRBJ2-5
V: TRBV19
D: -
size: -
CDR3: CASIGGAGQETQYF
DNA: TGTGCCAGTATAGGGGGGGCAGGGCAAGAGACCCAGTACTTC

J: TRBJ2-1
V: TRBV10-2
D: TRBD2
size: -
CDR3: CASSDPGGYNEQFF
DNA: TGCGCCAGCAGTGATCCGGGAGGCTACAATGAGCAGTTCTTC

J: TRBJ2-1
V: TRBV6-5
D: TRBD2
size: -
CDR3: CASSSSGRTYNEQFF
DNA: TGTGCCAGCAGTTCTAGCGGGAGGACGTACAATGAGCAGTTCTTC

J: TRBJ2-7
V: TRBV15
D: TRBD1
size: -
CDR3: CATSIRDRGYEQYF
DNA: TGTGCCACCAGCATCCGGGACAGGGGGTACGAGCAGTACTTC

J: TRBJ2-4
V: TRBV19
D: TRBD2
size: -
CDR3: CASSGRGFGAKNIQYF
DNA: TGTGCCAGTAGCGGGAGGGGTTTCGGGGCCAAAAACATTCAGTACTTC

J: TRBJ2-4
V: TRBV2
D: -
size: once
CDR3: CASRSVIAAAKNIQYF
DNA: TGTGCCAGCAGATCTGTCATAGCGGCGGCCAAAAACATTCAGTACTTC

J: TRBJ2-3
V: TRBV25-1
D: TRBD1
size: medium-sized
CDR3: CASSETGGTDTQYF
DNA: TGTGCCAGCAGTGAGACAGGGGGGACAGATACGCAGTATTTT

J: TRBJ2-3
V: TRBV12-3/TRBV12-4
D: TRBD2
size: -
CDR3: CASRGAGDTQYF
DNA: TGTGCCAGCAGGGGAGCGGGGGATACGCAGTATTTT

J: TRBJ1-2
V: TRBV28
D: -
size: -
CDR3: CASSLGRDYGYTF
DNA: TGTGCCAGCAGTTTAGGGCGGGACTATGGCTACACCTTC

J: TRBJ2-3
V: TRBV7-3
D: -
size: -
CDR3: CASSPLDRTDTQYF
DNA: TGTGCCAGCAGCCCACTTGATCGCACAGATACGCAGTATTTT

J: TRBJ2-1
V: TRBV29-1
D: -
size: once
CDR3: CSVEGTGSGEQFF
DNA: TGCAGCGTTGAAGGAACGGGATCGGGTGAGCAGTTCTTC

J: TRBJ2-7
V: TRBV7-6
D: TRBD2
size: once
CDR3: CASSLVSREATYEQYF
DNA: TGTGCCAGCAGCTTAGTGTCGCGGGAGGCCACCTACGAGCAGTACTTC

J: TRBJ1-2
V: TRBV29-1
D: TRBD1
size: -
CDR3: CSVEDSDRTFYGYTF
DNA: TGCAGCGTTGAAGATTCGGACAGGACCTTCTATGGCTACACCTTC

J: TRBJ1-2
V: TRBV10-1
D: -
size: -
CDR3: CASSDSSFGYTF
DNA: TGCGCCAGCAGTGATTCCAGTTTTGGCTACACCTTC

J: TRBJ2-3
V: TRBV5-1
D: TRBD2
size: -
CDR3: CASSWSGTSGGDTQYF
DNA: TGCGCCAGCAGCTGGTCCGGGACTAGCGGGGGGGATACGCAGTATTTT

J: TRBJ1-3
V: TRBV30
D: -
size: -
CDR3: CAWSASRSGNTIYF
DNA: TGTGCCTGGAGTGCCTCCCGCTCTGGAAACACCATATATTTT

J: TRBJ2-5
V: TRBV10-3
D: -
size: -
CDR3: CAISAANPGVETQYF
DNA: TGTGCCATCAGTGCGGCAAATCCAGGGGTGGAGACCCAGTACTTC

J: TRBJ1-1
V: TRBV19
D: -
size: -
CDR3: CATQMGAVNTEAFF
DNA: TGTGCCACCCAAATGGGGGCAGTGAACACTGAAGCTTTCTTT

J: TRBJ2-7
V: TRBV11-2
D: TRBD2
size: -
CDR3: CASSPREKGAGGTNEQYF
DNA: TGTGCCAGCAGCCCCCGGGAGAAAGGAGCGGGAGGAACCAACGAGCAGTACTTC

J: TRBJ2-7
V: TRBV5-1
D: TRBD1
size: -
CDR3: CASSHGTGSYEQYF
DNA: TGCGCCAGCAGCCACGGGACAGGCTCCTACGAGCAGTACTTC

J: TRBJ1-2
V: TRBV3-1/TRBV3-2
D: TRBD1
size: -
CDR3: CASSQLGQGMGGYTF
DNA: TGTGCCAGCAGCCAACTGGGACAGGGGATGGGGGGCTACACCTTC

J: TRBJ2-5
V: TRBV28
D: -
size: once
CDR3: CASSETGGETQYF
DNA: TGTGCCAGCTCTGAGACAGGAGGAGAGACCCAGTACTTC

J: TRBJ2-7
V: TRBV12-3/TRBV12-4
D: -
size: -
CDR3: CASSFRGPGEQYF
DNA: TGTGCCAGCAGTTTCAGAGGGCCGGGAGAGCAGTACTTC

J: TRBJ1-1
V: TRBV19
D: -
size: -
CDR3: CASSIKNTEAFF
DNA: TGTGCCAGTAGTATTAAGAACACTGAAGCTTTCTTT

J: TRBJ1-5
V: TRBV2
D: TRBD1
size: -
CDR3: CASTGTGNRNQPQHF
DNA: TGTGCCAGCACCGGGACAGGGAATCGTAATCAGCCCCAGCATTTT

J: TRBJ2-5
V: TRBV6-5
D: TRBD2
size: -
CDR3: CASTVSGRVQETQYF
DNA: TGTGCCAGTACGGTTAGCGGGAGAGTTCAAGAGACCCAGTACTTC

J: TRBJ2-3
V: TRBV12-2
D: -
size: few
CDR3: CASRPPRCLSTDTQYF
DNA: TGTGCAAGTCGCCCCCCTAGGTGCCTTAGCACAGATACGCAGTATTTT

J: TRBJ1-1
V: TRBV7-9
D: -
size: -
CDR3: CASSFGATNTEAFF
DNA: TGTGCCAGCAGCTTTGGGGCCACGAACACTGAAGCTTTCTTT

J: TRBJ2-2
V: TRBV9
D: TRBD1
size: -
CDR3: CASSVGQGYTGELFF
DNA: TGTGCCAGCAGCGTAGGACAGGGGTACACCGGGGAGCTGTTTTTT

J: TRBJ1-2
V: TRBV27
D: -
size: -
CDR3: CASSPNEGTGYTF
DNA: TGTGCCAGCAGTCCCAACGAGGGAACTGGCTACACCTTC

J: TRBJ2-1
V: TRBV9
D: TRBD1
size: -
CDR3: CASSVVPGQGVNNEQFF
DNA: TGTGCCAGCAGCGTAGTTCCGGGACAGGGGGTTAACAATGAGCAGTTCTTC

J: TRBJ2-7
V: TRBV7-6
D: TRBD2
size: -
CDR3: CASSPTSGRAYEQYF
DNA: TGTGCCAGCAGCCCCACTAGCGGGAGGGCTTACGAGCAGTACTTC

J: TRBJ2-5
V: TRBV5-5
D: TRBD2
size: -
CDR3: CASSLEGQGGTIVSETQYF
DNA: TGTGCCAGCAGCTTGGAGGGTCAGGGAGGGACGATCGTAAGCGAGACCCAGTACTTC

J: TRBJ2-5
V: TRBV6-6
D: -
size: -
CDR3: CASSRGGGLGVETQYF
DNA: TGTGCCAGCAGCCGGGGTGGGGGACTGGGGGTAGAGACCCAGTACTTC

J: TRBJ1-1
V: TRBV7-8
D: -
size: -
CDR3: CASSLMGGAVEAFF
DNA: TGTGCCAGCAGCCTAATGGGAGGGGCTGTTGAAGCTTTCTTT

J: TRBJ2-2
V: TRBV6-1
D: -
size: -
CDR3: CASSEHSVTGELFF
DNA: TGTGCCAGCAGTGAACATAGCGTAACCGGGGAGCTGTTTTTT

J: TRBJ2-5
V: TRBV6-2/TRBV6-3
D: -
size: -
CDR3: CASSAASLSDQETQYF
DNA: TGTGCCAGCAGTGCGGCATCGCTTTCTGACCAAGAGACCCAGTACTTC

J: TRBJ2-7
V: TRBV7-6
D: TRBD1
size: -
CDR3: CASSSQGAVGEQYF
DNA: TGTGCCAGCAGTTCACAGGGGGCTGTCGGCGAGCAGTACTTC

J: TRBJ1-5
V: TRBV19
D: TRBD1
size: -
CDR3: CASSTAGGHNQPQHF
DNA: TGTGCCAGTAGTACCGCAGGGGGCCACAATCAGCCCCAGCATTTT

J: TRBJ2-7
V: TRBV6-5
D: TRBD1
size: -
CDR3: CATGDRGLVEQYF
DNA: TGTGCCACGGGAGACAGGGGGCTTGTCGAGCAGTACTTC

J: TRBJ2-7
V: TRBV5-1
D: TRBD1
size: -
CDR3: CASSLEGQRYEQYF
DNA: TGCGCCAGCAGCTTGGAGGGACAGCGATACGAGCAGTACTTC